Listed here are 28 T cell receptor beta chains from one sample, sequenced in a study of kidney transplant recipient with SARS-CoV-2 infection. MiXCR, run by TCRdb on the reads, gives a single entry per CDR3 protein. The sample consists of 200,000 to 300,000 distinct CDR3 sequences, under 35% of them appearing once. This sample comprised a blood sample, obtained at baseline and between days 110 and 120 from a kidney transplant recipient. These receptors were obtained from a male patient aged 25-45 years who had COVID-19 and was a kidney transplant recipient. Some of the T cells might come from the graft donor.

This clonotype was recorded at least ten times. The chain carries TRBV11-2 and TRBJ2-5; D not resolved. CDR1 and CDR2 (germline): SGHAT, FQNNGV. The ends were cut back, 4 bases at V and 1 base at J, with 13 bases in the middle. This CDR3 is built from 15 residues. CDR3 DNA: TGTGCCAGCAGCTCCCGGAAGGTGCGCCAAGAGACCCAGTACTTC. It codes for CASSSRKVRQETQYF.

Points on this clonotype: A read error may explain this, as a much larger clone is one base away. In DNA form, the CDR3 reads TGCGCCAGCAGTCACAAATGGCTACGCGGAAAGACCTATGGCTACACCTTC. Its protein product is CASSHKWLRGKTYGYTF. The chain carries TRBV23-1 and TRBJ1-2; the D is unclear. TRBV23-1 is an open reading frame, and its role is uncertain. The CDR3 sequence is 17 residues long. Between the trimmed V and J ends, which lost 3 bases and 4 bases, there was a span of 21 bases.

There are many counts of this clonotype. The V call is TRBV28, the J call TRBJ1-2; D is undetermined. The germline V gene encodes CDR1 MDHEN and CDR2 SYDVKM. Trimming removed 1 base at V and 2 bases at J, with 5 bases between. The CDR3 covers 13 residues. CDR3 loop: CASSLYLNYGYTF. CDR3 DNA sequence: TGTGCCAGCAGTTTATACCTGAACTATGGCTACACCTTC.

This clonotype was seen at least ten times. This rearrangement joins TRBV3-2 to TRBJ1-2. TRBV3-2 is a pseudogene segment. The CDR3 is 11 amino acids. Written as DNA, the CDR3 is TGTGCCAGCAGCCAAAGTTTTGGCTACACCTTC. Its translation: CASSQSFGYTF.

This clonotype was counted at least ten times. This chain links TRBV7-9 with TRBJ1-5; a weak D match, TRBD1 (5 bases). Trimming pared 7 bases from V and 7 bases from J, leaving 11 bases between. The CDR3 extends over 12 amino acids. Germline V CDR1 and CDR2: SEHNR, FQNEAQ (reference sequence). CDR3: CASTRGGQPQHF. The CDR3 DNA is TGTGCCAGCACGAGGGGAGGACAGCCCCAGCATTTT.

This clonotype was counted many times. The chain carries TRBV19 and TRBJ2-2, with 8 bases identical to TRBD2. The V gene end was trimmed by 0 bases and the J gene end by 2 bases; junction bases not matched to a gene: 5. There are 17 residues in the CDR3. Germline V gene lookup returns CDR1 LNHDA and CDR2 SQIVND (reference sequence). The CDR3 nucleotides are TGTGCCAGTAGTATAGAACTAGCGGATGTCAACACCGGGGAGCTGTTTTTT. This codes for CASSIELADVNTGELFF. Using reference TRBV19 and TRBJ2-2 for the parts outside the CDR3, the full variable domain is DGGITQSPKYLFRKEGQNVTLSCEQNLNHDAMYWYRQDPGQGLRLIYYSQIVNDFQKGDIAEGYSVSREKKESFPLTVTSAQKNPTAFYLCASSIELADVNTGELFFGEGSRLTVL.

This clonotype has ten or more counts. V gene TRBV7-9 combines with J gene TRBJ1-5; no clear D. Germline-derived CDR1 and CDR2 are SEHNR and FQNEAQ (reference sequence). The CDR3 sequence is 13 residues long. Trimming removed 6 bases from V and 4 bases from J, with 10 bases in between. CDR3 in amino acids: CASSRGENQPQHF. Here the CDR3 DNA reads TGTGCCAGCAGTCGGGGTGAGAATCAGCCCCAGCATTTT.

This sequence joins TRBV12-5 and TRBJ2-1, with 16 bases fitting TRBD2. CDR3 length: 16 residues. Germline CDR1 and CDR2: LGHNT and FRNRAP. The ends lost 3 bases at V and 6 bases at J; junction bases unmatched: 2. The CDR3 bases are TGTGCTAGTGGTTTTGGGACTAGCGGGAGGGCCAATGAGCAGTTCTTC. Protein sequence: CASGFGTSGRANEQFF. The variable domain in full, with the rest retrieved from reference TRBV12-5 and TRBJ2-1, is DARVTQTPRHKVTEMGQEVTMRCQPILGHNTVFWYRQTMMQGLELLAYFRNRAPLDDSGMPKDRFSAEMPDATLATLKIQPSEPRDSAVYFCASGFGTSGRANEQFFGPGTRLTVL.

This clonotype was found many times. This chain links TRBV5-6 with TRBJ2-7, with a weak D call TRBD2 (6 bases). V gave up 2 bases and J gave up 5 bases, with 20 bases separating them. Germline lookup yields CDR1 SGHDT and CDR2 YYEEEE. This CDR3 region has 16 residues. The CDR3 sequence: CASSLRGRRDYDEQYF. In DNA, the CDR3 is TGTGCCAGCAGCTTAAGAGGGAGGAGGGATTACGACGAGCAGTACTTC.

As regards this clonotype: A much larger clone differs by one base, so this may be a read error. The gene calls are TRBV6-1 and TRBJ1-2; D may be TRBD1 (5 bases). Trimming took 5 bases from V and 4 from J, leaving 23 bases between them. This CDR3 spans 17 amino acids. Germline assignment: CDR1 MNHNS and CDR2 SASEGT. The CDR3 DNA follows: TGTGCCAGCAGTAACGTCCAAGGTGGGGGAAAGACCTATGGCTACACCTTC. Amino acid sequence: CASSNVQGGGKTYGYTF.

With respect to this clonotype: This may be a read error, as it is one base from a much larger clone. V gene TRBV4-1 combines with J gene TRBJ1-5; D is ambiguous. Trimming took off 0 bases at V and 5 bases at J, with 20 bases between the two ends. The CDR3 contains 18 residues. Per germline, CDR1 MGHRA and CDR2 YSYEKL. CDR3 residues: CASSQDVNRGSADQPQHF. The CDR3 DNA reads TGCGCCAGCAGCCAAGATGTCAATCGGGGAAGCGCGGATCAGCCCCAGCATTTT.

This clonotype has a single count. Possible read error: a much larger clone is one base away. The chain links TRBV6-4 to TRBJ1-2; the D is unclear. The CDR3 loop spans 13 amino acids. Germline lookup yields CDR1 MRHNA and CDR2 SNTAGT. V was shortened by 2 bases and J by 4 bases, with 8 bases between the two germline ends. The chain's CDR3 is CASSDGISYGYTF. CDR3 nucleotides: TGTGCCAGCAGTGACGGGATAAGCTATGGCTACACCTTC.

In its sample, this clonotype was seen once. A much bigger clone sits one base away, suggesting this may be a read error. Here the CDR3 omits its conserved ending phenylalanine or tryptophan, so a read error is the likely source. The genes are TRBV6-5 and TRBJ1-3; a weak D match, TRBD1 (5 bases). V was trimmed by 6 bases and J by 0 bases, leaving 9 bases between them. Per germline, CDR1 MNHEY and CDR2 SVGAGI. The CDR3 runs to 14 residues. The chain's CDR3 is CASRTVSSGNTIYS. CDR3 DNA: TGTGCCAGCAGGACAGTCAGCTCTGGAAACACCATATATTCT.

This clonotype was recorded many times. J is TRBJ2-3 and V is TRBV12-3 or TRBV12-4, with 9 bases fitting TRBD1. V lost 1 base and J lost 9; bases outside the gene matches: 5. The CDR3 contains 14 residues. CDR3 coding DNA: TGTGCCAGCAGTTTAGTCGAGACAGGGGGAACGCAGTATTTT. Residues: CASSLVETGGTQYF.

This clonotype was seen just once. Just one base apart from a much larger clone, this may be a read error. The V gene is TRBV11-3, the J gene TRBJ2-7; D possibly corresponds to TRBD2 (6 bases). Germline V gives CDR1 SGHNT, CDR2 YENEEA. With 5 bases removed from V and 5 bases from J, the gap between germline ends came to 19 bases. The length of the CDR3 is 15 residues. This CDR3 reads CASSPLDRRGHEQYF. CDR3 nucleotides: TGTGCCAGCAGCCCCCTAGACCGGAGGGGCCACGAGCAGTACTTC.

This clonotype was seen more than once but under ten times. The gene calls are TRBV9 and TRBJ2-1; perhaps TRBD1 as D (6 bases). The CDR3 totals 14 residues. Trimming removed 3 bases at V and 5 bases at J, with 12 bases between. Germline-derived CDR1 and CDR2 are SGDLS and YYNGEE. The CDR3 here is CASSETGRDNEQFF. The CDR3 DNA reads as TGTGCCAGCAGCGAGACAGGACGGGACAATGAGCAGTTCTTC.

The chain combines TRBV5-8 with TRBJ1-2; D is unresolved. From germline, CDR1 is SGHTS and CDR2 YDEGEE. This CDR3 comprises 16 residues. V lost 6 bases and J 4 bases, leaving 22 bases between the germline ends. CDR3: CASIWHHPRKTYGYTF. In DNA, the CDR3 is TGTGCCAGCATATGGCATCATCCACGAAAGACCTATGGCTACACCTTC. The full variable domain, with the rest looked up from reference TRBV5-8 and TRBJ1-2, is EAGVTQSPTHLIKTRGQQATLRCSPISGHTSVYWYQQALGLGLQFLLWYDEGEERNRGNFPPRFSGRQFPNYSSELNVNALELEDSALYLCASIWHHPRKTYGYTFGSGTRLTVV.

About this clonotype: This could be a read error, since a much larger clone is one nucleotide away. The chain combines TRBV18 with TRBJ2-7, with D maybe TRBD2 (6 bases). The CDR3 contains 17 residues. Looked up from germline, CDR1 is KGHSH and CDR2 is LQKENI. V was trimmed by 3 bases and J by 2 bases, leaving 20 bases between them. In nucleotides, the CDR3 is TGTGCCAGCTCACCGAAGATGGGGGGTGGGGCGGCCTACGAGCAGTACTTC. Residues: CASSPKMGGGAAYEQYF.

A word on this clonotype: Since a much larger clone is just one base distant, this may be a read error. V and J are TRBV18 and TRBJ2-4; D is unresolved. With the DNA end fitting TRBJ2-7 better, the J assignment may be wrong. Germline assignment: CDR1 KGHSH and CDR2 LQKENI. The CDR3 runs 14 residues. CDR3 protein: CAGSPPTNEREQYF. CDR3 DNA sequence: TGTGCCGGCTCACCACCGACCAACGAGCGCGAGCAGTACTTC.

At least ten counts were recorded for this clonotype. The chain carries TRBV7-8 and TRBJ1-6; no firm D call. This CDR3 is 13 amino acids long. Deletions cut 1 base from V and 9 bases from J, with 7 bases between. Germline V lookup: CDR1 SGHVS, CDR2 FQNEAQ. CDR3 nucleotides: TGTGCCAGCAGCTTAGATCGCACTTCACCCCTCCACTTT. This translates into CASSLDRTSPLHF.

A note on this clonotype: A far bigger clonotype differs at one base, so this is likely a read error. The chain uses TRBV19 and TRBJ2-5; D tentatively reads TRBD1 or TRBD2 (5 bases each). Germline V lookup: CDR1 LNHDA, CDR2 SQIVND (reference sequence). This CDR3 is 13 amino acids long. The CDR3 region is CASGGRGTYEQCF. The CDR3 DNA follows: TGTGCCAGTGGAGGACGAGGGACCTACGAGCAGTGCTTC.

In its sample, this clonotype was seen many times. The CDR3, as DNA: TGTGCCAGTAGTATCGGTCCAGCAAACTATGGCTACACCTTC. This encodes CASSIGPANYGYTF. The chain joins TRBV19 to TRBJ1-2; the D is unclear. The length of the CDR3 is 14 residues. CDR1 is LNHDA, CDR2 SQIVND, per germline (reference sequence). The V end was cut by 3 bases, the J end by 2 bases, with 10 bases between. The complete variable domain, with remaining parts taken from reference TRBV19 and TRBJ1-2, reads DGGITQSPKYLFRKEGQNVTLSCEQNLNHDAMYWYRQDPGQGLRLIYYSQIVNDFQKGDIAEGYSVSREKKESFPLTVTSAQKNPTAFYLCASSIGPANYGYTFGSGTRLTVV.

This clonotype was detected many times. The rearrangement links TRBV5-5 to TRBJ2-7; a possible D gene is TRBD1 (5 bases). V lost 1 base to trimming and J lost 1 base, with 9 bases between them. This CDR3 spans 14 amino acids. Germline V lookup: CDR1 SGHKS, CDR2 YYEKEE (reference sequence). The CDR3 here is CASSLWTTSYEQYF. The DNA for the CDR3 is TGTGCCAGCAGCTTGTGGACAACATCCTACGAGCAGTACTTC.

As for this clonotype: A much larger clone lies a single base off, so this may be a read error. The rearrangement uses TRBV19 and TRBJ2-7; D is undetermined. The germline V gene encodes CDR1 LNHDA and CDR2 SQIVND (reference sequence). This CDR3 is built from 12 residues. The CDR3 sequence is CANSIGSVPEYF. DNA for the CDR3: TGTGCCAATAGTATAGGATCCGTTCCCGAGTACTTC.

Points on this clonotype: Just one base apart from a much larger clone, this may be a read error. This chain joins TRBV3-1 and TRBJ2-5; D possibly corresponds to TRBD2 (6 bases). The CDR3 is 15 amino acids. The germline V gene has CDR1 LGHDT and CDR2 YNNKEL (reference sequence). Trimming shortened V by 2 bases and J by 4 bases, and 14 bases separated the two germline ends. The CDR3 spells CASSQMGRGTETQYF. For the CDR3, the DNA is TGTGCCAGCAGCCAAATGGGACGGGGGACAGAGACCCAGTACTTC.

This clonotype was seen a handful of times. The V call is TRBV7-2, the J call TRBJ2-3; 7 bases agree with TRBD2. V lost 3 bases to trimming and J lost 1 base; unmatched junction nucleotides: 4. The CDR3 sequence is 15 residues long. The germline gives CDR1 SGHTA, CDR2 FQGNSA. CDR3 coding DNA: TGTGCCAGCAGCTTTCTAGCGGTTGGCACAGATACGCAGTATTTT. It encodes CASSFLAVGTDTQYF.

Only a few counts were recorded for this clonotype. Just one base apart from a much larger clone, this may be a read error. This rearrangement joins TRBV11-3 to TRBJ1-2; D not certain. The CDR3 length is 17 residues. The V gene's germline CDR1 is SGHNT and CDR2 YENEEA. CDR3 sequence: CAGSSFTDLGKTYGYTF. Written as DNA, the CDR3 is TGTGCCGGCAGCAGCTTCACCGATCTCGGAAAGACCTATGGCTACACCTTC.

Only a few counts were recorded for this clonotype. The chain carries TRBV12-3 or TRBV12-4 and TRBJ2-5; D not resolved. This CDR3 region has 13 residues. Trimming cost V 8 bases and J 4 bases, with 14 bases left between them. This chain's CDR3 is CASRRSSSETQYF. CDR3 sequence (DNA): TGTGCCAGCCGTCGCAGTAGTTCAGAGACCCAGTACTTC.